Sequencing of this T cell receptor beta chain was carried out in a study of CD8+CD57+ T cells in acquired aplastic anemia. About the study: DNA per sorted CD4+ or CD8+ sample ranged about 0.17 to 30 ug, averaging roughly 3.5 ug.

Germline CDR1 SNHLY, CDR2 FYNNEI. The ends were cut back, 6 bases at V and 2 bases at J, with 2 bases in the middle. The CDR3 runs 12 residues. By flow cytometry, patients selected for sequencing had shown an expansion of CD8+CD57+ cells. This clonotype was seen a few times. What it recognizes is unknown. TCR beta VDJ combinations and CDR3 sequences were profiled from genomic DNA. TCRdb re-called the reads with MiXCR, one entry per CDR3 protein. The table has around 170,000 distinct CDR3 sequences, nearly 50% seen once; the top ten hold around a tenth. Study findings and constraints: It was found that some 30 CD8+ CDR3 sequences were shared between patients and controls.

The origin of this receptor is a human donor with aplastic anemia. This rearrangement joins TRBV2 to TRBJ2-6; D remains ambiguous. Sample: sorted CD4+, CD8+, or CD8+CD57+ T cells (not recorded which) from PBMCs. The CDR3 bases are TGTGCCAGCAGGGCTGGGGCCAACGTCCTGACTTTC. The encoded protein is CASRAGANVLTF.